This T cell receptor beta chain was sequenced in a study of blood T cell repertoires in COVID-19. Overall study: COVID-19 samples, acute and convalescent, were from the United States, Italy and Spain. The analysed material was cDNA or gDNA that came from T cells, B-cell-depleted T cells, or PBMCs.

J gave up 0 bases and V 0 bases, and 10 bases lay outside the gene matches. The CDR3 sequence is 19 residues long. Per germline, CDR1 LGHDT and CDR2 YNNKEL (reference sequence). Cohort allocation depended upon clinical history that participants reported. Symptom resolution, clearance, or two negative PCRs marked the recovered donors of Cohort 3. The method was immunoSEQ multiplex PCR; TCRdb's version includes in-frame clones alone and lacks a portion of them. The data show roughly 260,000 clones, approximately 85% seen once. The chain is built from TRBV3-1 (or the pseudogene TRBV3-2) and TRBJ1-1; 10 bases map to TRBD1. Sequencing was done on a sample of PBMCs or T cells enriched from blood (not recorded which). This clonotype originated in a woman aged 45-59 years who had recovered from COVID-19. The CDR3: CASSQDLWDRGYMNTEAFF. CDR3 bases: TGTGCCAGCAGCCAAGACCTCTGGGACAGGGGATATATGAACACTGAAGCTTTCTTT.